A selection of T cell receptor beta chains follows, all from one sample in a study of cytomegalovirus exposure and HLA in healthy donors. Clones were read by immunoSEQ multiplex PCR, and TCRdb kept only the in-frame ones, dropping some. The table includes 150,000 to 200,000 clones, about three quarters detected once. Sequenced material: PBMCs. The receptors here all came from a woman aged 40 to 55 in good health and CMV-seronegative. CDR3s include the opening cysteine and the closing phenylalanine or tryptophan. Fields, in order: D gene, V gene, clone size, J gene, CDR3 protein, CDR3 DNA. The D gene is left open where the match is weak. Clone size is not always given. Where it is, it says once, few, many or a class for expanded clones.

d_call: -
v_call: TRBV7-9
clone_size: -
j_call: TRBJ1-2
cdr3_aa: CASALGGGLHGNGYTF
cdr3_nt: TGTGCCAGCGCCCTAGGGGGAGGGTTGCATGGTAATGGCTACACCTTC

d_call: TRBD1
v_call: TRBV5-1
clone_size: -
j_call: TRBJ2-2
cdr3_aa: CATTSGTGTGELFF
cdr3_nt: TGCGCCACCACCTCAGGGACAGGCACCGGGGAGCTGTTTTTT

d_call: -
v_call: TRBV7-9
clone_size: -
j_call: TRBJ1-2
cdr3_aa: CASSLGAANYGYTF
cdr3_nt: TGTGCCAGCAGCTTAGGTGCGGCTAACTATGGCTACACCTTC

d_call: -
v_call: TRBV7-3
clone_size: -
j_call: TRBJ2-1
cdr3_aa: CASSLSAGAPNEQFF
cdr3_nt: TGTGCCAGCAGCTTAAGTGCGGGGGCGCCTAATGAGCAGTTCTTC

d_call: -
v_call: TRBV5-6
clone_size: -
j_call: TRBJ1-2
cdr3_aa: CASSWEGRVYGYTF
cdr3_nt: TGTGCCAGCAGCTGGGAGGGCAGGGTCTATGGCTACACCTTC

d_call: TRBD1
v_call: TRBV30
clone_size: -
j_call: TRBJ1-5
cdr3_aa: CAWSGQGNQPQHF
cdr3_nt: TGTGCCTGGAGTGGACAGGGGAATCAGCCCCAGCATTTT

d_call: TRBD2
v_call: TRBV19
clone_size: -
j_call: TRBJ2-3
cdr3_aa: CASNGGRAGGDTQYF
cdr3_nt: TGTGCCAGTAACGGCGGGAGGGCCGGGGGAGATACGCAGTATTTT

d_call: TRBD2
v_call: TRBV30
clone_size: -
j_call: TRBJ2-3
cdr3_aa: CAWSLPGRGGTDTQYF
cdr3_nt: TGTGCCTGGAGTCTTCCGGGGAGGGGTGGGACAGATACGCAGTATTTT

d_call: TRBD1
v_call: TRBV5-1
clone_size: -
j_call: TRBJ2-6
cdr3_aa: CASSPLTGMVGANVLTF
cdr3_nt: TGCGCCAGCAGCCCGCTGACAGGGATGGTTGGGGCCAACGTCCTGACTTTC

d_call: -
v_call: TRBV10-3
clone_size: -
j_call: TRBJ2-1
cdr3_aa: CAISTGLDEQFF
cdr3_nt: TGTGCCATCAGTACAGGGCTTGACGAGCAGTTCTTC

d_call: -
v_call: TRBV4-3
clone_size: -
j_call: TRBJ1-1
cdr3_aa: CASSQAVGGVRTEAFF
cdr3_nt: TGCGCCAGCAGCCAAGCTGTTGGGGGGGTGAGGACTGAAGCTTTCTTT

d_call: TRBD2
v_call: TRBV7-8
clone_size: few
j_call: TRBJ2-2
cdr3_aa: CASSLGREWGTGELFF
cdr3_nt: TGTGCCAGCAGCTTAGGGCGGGAGTGGGGAACCGGGGAGCTGTTTTTT

d_call: -
v_call: TRBV30
clone_size: -
j_call: TRBJ1-5
cdr3_aa: CAWETGGNQPQHF
cdr3_nt: TGTGCCTGGGAGACAGGAGGCAATCAGCCCCAGCATTTT

d_call: -
v_call: TRBV7-2
clone_size: -
j_call: TRBJ2-3
cdr3_aa: CASSSSTDTQYF
cdr3_nt: TGTGCCAGCAGCAGCAGCACAGATACGCAGTATTTT

d_call: -
v_call: TRBV5-4
clone_size: -
j_call: TRBJ2-3
cdr3_aa: CASSSWYREDTQYF
cdr3_nt: TGTGCCAGCAGCTCCTGGTACAGGGAAGATACGCAGTATTTT

d_call: TRBD2
v_call: TRBV6-5
clone_size: -
j_call: TRBJ2-1
cdr3_aa: CASRSGTSADEQFF
cdr3_nt: TGTGCCAGCAGGTCCGGGACTAGCGCCGATGAGCAGTTCTTC

d_call: TRBD1
v_call: TRBV19
clone_size: once
j_call: TRBJ1-2
cdr3_aa: CASDRDRGQYGYTF
cdr3_nt: TGTGCCAGTGACCGGGACAGGGGGCAGTATGGCTACACCTTC

d_call: -
v_call: TRBV29-1
clone_size: -
j_call: TRBJ1-1
cdr3_aa: CSVEPSGNTEAFF
cdr3_nt: TGCAGCGTGGAACCCTCAGGAAACACTGAAGCTTTCTTT

d_call: -
v_call: TRBV5-1
clone_size: -
j_call: TRBJ2-3
cdr3_aa: CASSLFQDTQYF
cdr3_nt: TGCGCCAGCAGCTTGTTCCAAGATACGCAGTATTTT

d_call: TRBD2
v_call: TRBV27
clone_size: -
j_call: TRBJ2-1
cdr3_aa: CASSSGEAGNEQFF
cdr3_nt: TGTGCCAGCAGTAGCGGGGAGGCGGGTAATGAGCAGTTCTTC

d_call: -
v_call: TRBV5-1
clone_size: -
j_call: TRBJ2-1
cdr3_aa: CASSPLSSYNEQFF
cdr3_nt: TGCGCCAGCAGCCCCCTGAGCTCCTACAATGAGCAGTTCTTC

d_call: TRBD1
v_call: TRBV13
clone_size: -
j_call: TRBJ2-6
cdr3_aa: CASSSVDRGWSGANVLTF
cdr3_nt: TGTGCCAGCAGCTCCGTAGACAGGGGTTGGTCTGGGGCCAACGTCCTGACTTTC

d_call: -
v_call: TRBV28
clone_size: few
j_call: TRBJ2-5
cdr3_aa: CASSLGGWAETQYF
cdr3_nt: TGTGCCAGCAGTTTAGGGGGCTGGGCAGAGACCCAGTACTTC

d_call: -
v_call: TRBV21-1
clone_size: -
j_call: TRBJ1-3
cdr3_aa: CASSSIAGGPSGNTIYF
cdr3_nt: TGTGCCAGCAGCAGCATCGCAGGGGGCCCCTCTGGAAACACCATATATTTT

d_call: -
v_call: TRBV2
clone_size: once
j_call: TRBJ2-1
cdr3_aa: CASSVYEQFF
cdr3_nt: TGTGCCAGCAGTGTCTATGAGCAGTTCTTC

d_call: -
v_call: TRBV7-2
clone_size: -
j_call: TRBJ1-5
cdr3_aa: CASNRMGGVSNQPQHF
cdr3_nt: TGTGCCAGCAACCGTATGGGAGGTGTGAGCAATCAGCCCCAGCATTTT

d_call: TRBD1
v_call: TRBV2
clone_size: -
j_call: TRBJ1-2
cdr3_aa: CAGLGGSGGYTF
cdr3_nt: TGTGCCGGTTTAGGGGGCTCTGGAGGCTACACCTTC

d_call: -
v_call: TRBV7-2
clone_size: -
j_call: TRBJ2-1
cdr3_aa: CASNVFRDSRGEEQFF
cdr3_nt: TGTGCCAGCAACGTATTCCGGGACTCCCGTGGGGAGGAGCAGTTCTTC

d_call: -
v_call: TRBV2
clone_size: -
j_call: TRBJ2-7
cdr3_aa: CASSDALRGPYEQYF
cdr3_nt: TGTGCCAGCAGCGATGCCCTTCGAGGGCCCTACGAGCAGTACTTC

d_call: -
v_call: TRBV5-6
clone_size: -
j_call: TRBJ1-1
cdr3_aa: CASSPGPGVMNTEAFF
cdr3_nt: TGTGCCAGCAGCCCTGGGCCAGGGGTAATGAACACTGAAGCTTTCTTT

d_call: TRBD1
v_call: TRBV11-3
clone_size: -
j_call: TRBJ2-1
cdr3_aa: CASSPRDSLYNEQFF
cdr3_nt: TGTGCCAGCAGCCCACGGGACAGTTTATACAATGAGCAGTTCTTC

d_call: -
v_call: TRBV10-3
clone_size: -
j_call: TRBJ1-2
cdr3_aa: CAISELRGGYTF
cdr3_nt: TGTGCCATCAGTGAGCTTAGAGGTGGCTACACCTTC

d_call: TRBD1
v_call: TRBV29-1
clone_size: -
j_call: TRBJ1-1
cdr3_aa: CSVAQGTRSTEAFF
cdr3_nt: TGCAGCGTAGCACAGGGGACCCGGAGCACTGAAGCTTTCTTT

d_call: TRBD1
v_call: TRBV19
clone_size: once
j_call: TRBJ2-1
cdr3_aa: CASSIRTGGYNEQFF
cdr3_nt: TGTGCCAGTAGTATCCGGACAGGGGGATACAATGAGCAGTTCTTC

d_call: TRBD1
v_call: TRBV7-9
clone_size: -
j_call: TRBJ1-2
cdr3_aa: CASRDHRGNNYGYTF
cdr3_nt: TGTGCCAGCAGGGACCACAGGGGCAATAACTATGGCTACACCTTC

d_call: -
v_call: TRBV30
clone_size: -
j_call: TRBJ2-1
cdr3_aa: CAWSVQASSYNEQFF
cdr3_nt: TGTGCCTGGAGTGTTCAGGCGAGCTCCTACAATGAGCAGTTCTTC

d_call: -
v_call: TRBV5-1
clone_size: -
j_call: TRBJ2-7
cdr3_aa: CASRRQENYEQYF
cdr3_nt: TGCGCCAGCAGGCGACAGGAGAACTACGAGCAGTACTTC

d_call: TRBD2
v_call: TRBV19
clone_size: -
j_call: TRBJ2-3
cdr3_aa: CASRSPGLAGGSDTQYF
cdr3_nt: TGTGCCAGTAGATCCCCCGGACTAGCGGGAGGGTCAGATACGCAGTATTTT

d_call: -
v_call: TRBV28
clone_size: few
j_call: TRBJ1-4
cdr3_aa: CASSLLAGTNEKLFF
cdr3_nt: TGTGCCAGCAGTTTACTTGCCGGGACTAATGAAAAACTGTTTTTT

d_call: TRBD1
v_call: TRBV5-6
clone_size: -
j_call: TRBJ1-1
cdr3_aa: CASSRTDRMNTEAFF
cdr3_nt: TGTGCCAGCAGCCGGACGGACAGGATGAACACTGAAGCTTTCTTT

d_call: -
v_call: TRBV9
clone_size: -
j_call: TRBJ1-1
cdr3_aa: CASSVVEEAEAFF
cdr3_nt: TGTGCCAGCAGCGTAGTAGAGGAAGCTGAAGCTTTCTTT

d_call: -
v_call: TRBV9
clone_size: -
j_call: TRBJ2-3
cdr3_aa: CASSVNRVADTQYF
cdr3_nt: TGTGCCAGCAGCGTTAACAGGGTCGCAGATACGCAGTATTTT

d_call: -
v_call: TRBV6-1
clone_size: -
j_call: TRBJ1-1
cdr3_aa: CASSETYNTEAFF
cdr3_nt: TGTGCCAGCAGTGAAACATACAACACTGAAGCTTTCTTT

d_call: -
v_call: TRBV27
clone_size: -
j_call: TRBJ2-7
cdr3_aa: CASRAGGSYEQYF
cdr3_nt: TGTGCCAGCAGGGCCGGGGGCTCCTACGAGCAGTACTTC

d_call: -
v_call: TRBV7-6
clone_size: -
j_call: TRBJ1-4
cdr3_aa: CASSLNRVTNEKLFF
cdr3_nt: TGTGCCAGCAGCCTCAACAGGGTGACTAATGAAAAACTGTTTTTT

d_call: -
v_call: TRBV9
clone_size: once
j_call: TRBJ1-2
cdr3_aa: CASSVSENYGYTF
cdr3_nt: TGTGCCAGCAGCGTGTCGGAGAACTATGGCTACACCTTC

d_call: -
v_call: TRBV15
clone_size: few
j_call: TRBJ1-1
cdr3_aa: CATSLPGWREAFF
cdr3_nt: TGTGCCACCAGCCTGCCTGGATGGAGGGAAGCTTTCTTT

d_call: TRBD1
v_call: TRBV7-2
clone_size: few
j_call: TRBJ2-7
cdr3_aa: CASSLLSGTASYEQYF
cdr3_nt: TGTGCCAGCAGCTTATTATCAGGGACAGCCTCCTACGAGCAGTACTTC

d_call: -
v_call: TRBV11-3
clone_size: few
j_call: TRBJ1-1
cdr3_aa: CASSLDSSNTEAFF
cdr3_nt: TGTGCCAGCAGCTTGGACAGCTCTAACACTGAAGCTTTCTTT

d_call: TRBD1
v_call: TRBV6-5
clone_size: -
j_call: TRBJ2-7
cdr3_aa: CASSSAQGVYEQYF
cdr3_nt: TGTGCCAGCAGTTCCGCACAGGGGGTCTACGAGCAGTACTTC

d_call: -
v_call: TRBV11-2
clone_size: -
j_call: TRBJ1-6
cdr3_aa: CASSLDRAYNSPLHF
cdr3_nt: TGTGCCAGCAGCTTAGACAGGGCCTATAATTCACCCCTCCACTTT

d_call: TRBD1
v_call: TRBV6-5
clone_size: -
j_call: TRBJ1-4
cdr3_aa: CASSYSRGTGREKLFF
cdr3_nt: TGTGCCAGCAGTTACTCTCGGGGGACAGGGAGGGAAAAACTGTTTTTT

d_call: -
v_call: TRBV19
clone_size: -
j_call: TRBJ1-1
cdr3_aa: CASTPSGGREAFF
cdr3_nt: TGTGCCAGTACCCCATCCGGGGGGAGGGAAGCTTTCTTT

d_call: -
v_call: TRBV7-3
clone_size: -
j_call: TRBJ2-1
cdr3_aa: CASSPVLSSYNEQFF
cdr3_nt: TGTGCCAGCAGCCCCGTTCTGAGCTCCTACAATGAGCAGTTCTTC

d_call: -
v_call: TRBV7-8
clone_size: -
j_call: TRBJ2-5
cdr3_aa: CASSSVTWTQYF
cdr3_nt: TGTGCCAGCAGCTCGGTTACGTGGACCCAGTACTTC

d_call: TRBD1
v_call: TRBV9
clone_size: -
j_call: TRBJ2-6
cdr3_aa: CASSAYTPGQGISYVSGANVLTF
cdr3_nt: TGTGCCAGCAGCGCCTATACTCCGGGACAGGGGATTTCTTATGTCTCTGGGGCCAACGTCCTGACTTTC

d_call: -
v_call: TRBV5-1
clone_size: -
j_call: TRBJ1-3
cdr3_aa: CASSLSSRRGNTIYF
cdr3_nt: TGCGCCAGCAGCTTAAGTAGTCGCAGGGGAAACACCATATATTTT

d_call: TRBD2
v_call: TRBV9
clone_size: few
j_call: TRBJ2-2
cdr3_aa: CASSPRRTSGWGGELFF
cdr3_nt: TGTGCCAGCAGCCCGCGGAGAACTAGCGGATGGGGGGGGGAGCTGTTTTTT

d_call: TRBD2
v_call: TRBV19
clone_size: -
j_call: TRBJ2-1
cdr3_aa: CASSHFWDRGLAGGPGEQFF
cdr3_nt: TGTGCCAGTAGTCATTTTTGGGACAGGGGACTAGCGGGAGGGCCAGGGGAGCAGTTCTTC